The clone carrying this TCR beta chain was detected only a few times. The sample belongs to a study of OX40 agonist ivuxolimab in advanced cancers. At the level of the study: Ivuxolimab is a fully human IgG2 antibody that activates OX40 (CD134).

The germline V gene has CDR1 SGHDN and CDR2 FVKESK. The CDR3 is made up of 17 amino acids. V was clipped by 3 bases and J by 5 bases, with 20 bases between them. The table came from immunoSEQ multiplex PCR; TCRdb's copy has only in-frame clones and leaves some out. Of 5,400 or so clones detected, approximately 64% appear once; the ten largest clones hold 46%. The chain combines TRBV14 with TRBJ2-1; weak D call: TRBD2 (5 bases). The clonotype comes from an adult with an advanced solid tumor such as melanoma, head and neck, liver or kidney cancer. The sequences come from CD4+ or CD8+ T cells sorted from blood, collected in a trial of the OX40 agonist ivuxolimab. CDR3 protein: CASSHKLFGERHNEQFF. The CDR3 nucleotides read TGTGCCAGCAGCCACAAGCTGTTTGGGGAGAGGCACAATGAGCAGTTCTTC.